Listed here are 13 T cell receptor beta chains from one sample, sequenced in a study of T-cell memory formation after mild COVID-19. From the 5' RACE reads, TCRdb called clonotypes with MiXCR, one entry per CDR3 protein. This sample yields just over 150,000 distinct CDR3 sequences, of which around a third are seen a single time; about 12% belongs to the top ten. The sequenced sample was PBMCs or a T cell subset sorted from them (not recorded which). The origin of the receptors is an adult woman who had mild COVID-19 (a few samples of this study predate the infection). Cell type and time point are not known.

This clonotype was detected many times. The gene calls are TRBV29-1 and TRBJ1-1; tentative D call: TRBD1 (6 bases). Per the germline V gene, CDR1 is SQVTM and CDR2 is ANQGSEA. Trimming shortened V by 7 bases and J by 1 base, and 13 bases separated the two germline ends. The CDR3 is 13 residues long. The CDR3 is CSADGQTNTEAFF. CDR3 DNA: TGCAGCGCTGACGGACAGACGAACACTGAAGCTTTCTTT.

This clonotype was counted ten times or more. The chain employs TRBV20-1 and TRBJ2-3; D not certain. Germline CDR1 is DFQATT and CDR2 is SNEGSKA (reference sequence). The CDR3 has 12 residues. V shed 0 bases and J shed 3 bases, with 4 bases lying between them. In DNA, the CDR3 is TGCAGTGCTAGAGAGGGGACAGATACGCAGTATTTT. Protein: CSAREGTDTQYF.

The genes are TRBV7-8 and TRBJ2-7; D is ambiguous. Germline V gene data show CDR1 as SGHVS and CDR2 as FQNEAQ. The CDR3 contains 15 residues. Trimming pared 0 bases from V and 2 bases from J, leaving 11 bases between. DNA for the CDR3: TGTGCCAGCAGCTTAGCGCCGGACGGTGCCTACGAGCAGTACTTC. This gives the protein CASSLAPDGAYEQYF.

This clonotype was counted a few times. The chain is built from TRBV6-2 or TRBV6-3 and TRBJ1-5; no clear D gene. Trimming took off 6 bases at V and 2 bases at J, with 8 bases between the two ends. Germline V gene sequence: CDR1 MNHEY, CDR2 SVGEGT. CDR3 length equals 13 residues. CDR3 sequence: CASRPRGNQPQHF. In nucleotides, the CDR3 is TGTGCCAGCAGACCCCGGGGCAATCAGCCCCAGCATTTT.

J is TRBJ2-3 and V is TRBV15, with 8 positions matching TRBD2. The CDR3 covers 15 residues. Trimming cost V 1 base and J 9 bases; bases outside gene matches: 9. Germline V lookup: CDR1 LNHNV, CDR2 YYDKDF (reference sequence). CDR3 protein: CATSRVNSAGGTQYF. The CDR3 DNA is TGTGCCACCAGCAGAGTGAACAGCGCGGGGGGCACGCAGTATTTT. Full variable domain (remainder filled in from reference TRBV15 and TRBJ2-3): DAMVIQNPRYQVTQFGKPVTLSCSQTLNHNVMYWYQQKSSQAPKLLFHYYDKDFNNEADTPDNFQSRRPNTSFCFLDIRSPGLGDTAMYLCATSRVNSAGGTQYFGPGTRLTVL.

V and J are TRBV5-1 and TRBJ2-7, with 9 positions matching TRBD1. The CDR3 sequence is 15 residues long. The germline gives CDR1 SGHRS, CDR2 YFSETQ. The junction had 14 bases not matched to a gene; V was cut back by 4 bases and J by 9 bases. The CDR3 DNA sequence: TGCGCCAGCAGCGAGTCGACAGGGGGAGGTTCCGGGCAGTACTTC. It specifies CASSESTGGGSGQYF.

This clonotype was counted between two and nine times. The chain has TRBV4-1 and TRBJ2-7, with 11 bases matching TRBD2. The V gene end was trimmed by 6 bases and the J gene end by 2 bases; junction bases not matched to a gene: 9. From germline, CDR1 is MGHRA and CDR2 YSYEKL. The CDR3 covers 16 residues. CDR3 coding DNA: TGCGCCAGCAGTCTTACAACGGGACTAGCGGCCTACGAGCAGTACTTC. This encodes CASSLTTGLAAYEQYF.

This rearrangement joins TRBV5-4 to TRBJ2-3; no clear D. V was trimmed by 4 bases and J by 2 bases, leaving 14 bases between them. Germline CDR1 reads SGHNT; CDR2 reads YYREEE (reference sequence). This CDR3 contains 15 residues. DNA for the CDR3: TGTGCCAGCAGCCGCATGGGGATAGACACAGATACGCAGTATTTT. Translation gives CASSRMGIDTDTQYF. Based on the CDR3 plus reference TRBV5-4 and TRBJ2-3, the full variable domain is ETGVTQSPTHLIKTRGQQVTLRCSSQSGHNTVSWYQQALGQGPQFIFQYYREEENGRGNFPPRFSGLQFPNYSSELNVNALELDDSALYLCASSRMGIDTDTQYFGPGTRLTVL.

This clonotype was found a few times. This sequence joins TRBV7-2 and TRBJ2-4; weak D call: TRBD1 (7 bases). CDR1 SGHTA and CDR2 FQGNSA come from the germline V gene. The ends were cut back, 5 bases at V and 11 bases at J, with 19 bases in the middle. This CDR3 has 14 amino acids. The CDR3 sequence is CASSQRAGQTVQYF. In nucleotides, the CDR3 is TGTGCCAGCAGCCAAAGGGCGGGACAGACCGTTCAGTACTTC.

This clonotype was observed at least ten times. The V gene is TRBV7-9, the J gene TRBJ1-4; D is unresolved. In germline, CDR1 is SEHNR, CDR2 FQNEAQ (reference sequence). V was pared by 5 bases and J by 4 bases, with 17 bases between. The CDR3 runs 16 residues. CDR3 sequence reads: CASSPFSSDLNEKLFF. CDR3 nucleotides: TGTGCCAGCAGCCCATTTAGTTCCGACCTTAATGAAAAACTGTTTTTT.

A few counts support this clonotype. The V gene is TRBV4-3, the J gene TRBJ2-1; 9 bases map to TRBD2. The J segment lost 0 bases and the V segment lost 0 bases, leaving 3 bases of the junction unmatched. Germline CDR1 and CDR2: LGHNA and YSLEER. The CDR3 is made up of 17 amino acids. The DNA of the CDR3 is TGCGCCAGCAGCCAAGAAGGGCGGGAGGGCTCCTACAATGAGCAGTTCTTC. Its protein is CASSQEGREGSYNEQFF.

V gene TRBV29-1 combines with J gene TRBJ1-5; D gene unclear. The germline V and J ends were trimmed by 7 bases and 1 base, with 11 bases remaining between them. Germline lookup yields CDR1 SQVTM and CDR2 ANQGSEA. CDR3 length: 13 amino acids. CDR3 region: CSASGVSNQPQHF. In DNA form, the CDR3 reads TGCAGCGCCAGTGGCGTAAGCAATCAGCCCCAGCATTTT.

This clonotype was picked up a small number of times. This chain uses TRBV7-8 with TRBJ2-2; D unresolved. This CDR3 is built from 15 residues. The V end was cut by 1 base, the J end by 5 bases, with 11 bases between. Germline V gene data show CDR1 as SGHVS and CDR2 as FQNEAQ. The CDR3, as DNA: TGTGCCAGCAGCTTAGGTTACTTTACTACCGGGGAGCTGTTTTTT. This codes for CASSLGYFTTGELFF.